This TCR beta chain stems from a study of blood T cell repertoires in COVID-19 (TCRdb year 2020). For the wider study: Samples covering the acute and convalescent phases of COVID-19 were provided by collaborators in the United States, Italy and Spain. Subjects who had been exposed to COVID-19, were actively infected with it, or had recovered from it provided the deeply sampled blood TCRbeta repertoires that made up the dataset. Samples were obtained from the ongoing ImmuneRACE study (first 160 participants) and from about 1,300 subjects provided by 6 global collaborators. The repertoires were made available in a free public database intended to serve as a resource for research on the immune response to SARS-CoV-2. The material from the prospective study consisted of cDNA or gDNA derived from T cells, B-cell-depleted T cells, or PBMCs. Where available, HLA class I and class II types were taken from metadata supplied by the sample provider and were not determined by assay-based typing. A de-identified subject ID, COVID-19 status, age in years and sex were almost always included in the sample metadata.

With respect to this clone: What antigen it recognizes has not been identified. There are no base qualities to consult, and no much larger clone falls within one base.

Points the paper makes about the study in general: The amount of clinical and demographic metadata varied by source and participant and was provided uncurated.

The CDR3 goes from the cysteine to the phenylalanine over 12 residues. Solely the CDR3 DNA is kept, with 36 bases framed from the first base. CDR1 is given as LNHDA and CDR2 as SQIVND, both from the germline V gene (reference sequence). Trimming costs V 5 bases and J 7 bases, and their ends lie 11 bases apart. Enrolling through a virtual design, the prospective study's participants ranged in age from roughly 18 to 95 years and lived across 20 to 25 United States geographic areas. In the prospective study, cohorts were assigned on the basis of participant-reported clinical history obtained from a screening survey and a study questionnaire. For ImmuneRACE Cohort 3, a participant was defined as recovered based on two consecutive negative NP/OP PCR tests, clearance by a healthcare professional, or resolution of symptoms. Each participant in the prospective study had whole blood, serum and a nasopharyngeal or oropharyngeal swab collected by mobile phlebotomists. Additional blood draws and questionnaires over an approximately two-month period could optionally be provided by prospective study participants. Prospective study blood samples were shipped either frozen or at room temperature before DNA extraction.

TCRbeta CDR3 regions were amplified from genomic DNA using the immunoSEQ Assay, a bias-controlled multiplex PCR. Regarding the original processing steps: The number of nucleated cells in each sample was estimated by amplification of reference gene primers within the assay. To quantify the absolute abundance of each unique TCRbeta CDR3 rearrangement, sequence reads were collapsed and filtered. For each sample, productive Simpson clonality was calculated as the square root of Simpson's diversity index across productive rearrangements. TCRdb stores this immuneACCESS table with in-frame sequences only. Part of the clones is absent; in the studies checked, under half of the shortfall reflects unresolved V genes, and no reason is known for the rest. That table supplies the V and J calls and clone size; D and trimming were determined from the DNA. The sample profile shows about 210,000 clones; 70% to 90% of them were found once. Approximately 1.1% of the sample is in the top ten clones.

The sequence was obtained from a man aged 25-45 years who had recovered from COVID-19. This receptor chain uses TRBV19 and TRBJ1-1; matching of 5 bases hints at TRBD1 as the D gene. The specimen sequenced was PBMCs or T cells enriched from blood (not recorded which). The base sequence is TGTGCCAGTAGTTCAGGGTCCGGTGAAGCTTTCTTT. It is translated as CASSSGSGEAFF.